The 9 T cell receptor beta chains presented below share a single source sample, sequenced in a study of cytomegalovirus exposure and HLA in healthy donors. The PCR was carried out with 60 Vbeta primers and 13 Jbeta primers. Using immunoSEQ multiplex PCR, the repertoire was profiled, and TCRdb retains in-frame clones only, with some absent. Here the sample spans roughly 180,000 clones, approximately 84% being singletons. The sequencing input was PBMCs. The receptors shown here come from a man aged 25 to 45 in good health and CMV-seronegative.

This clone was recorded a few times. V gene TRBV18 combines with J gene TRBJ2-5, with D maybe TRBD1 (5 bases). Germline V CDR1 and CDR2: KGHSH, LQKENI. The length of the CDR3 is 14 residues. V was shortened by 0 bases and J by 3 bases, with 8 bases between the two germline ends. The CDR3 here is CASSPPETEETQYF. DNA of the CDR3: TGTGCCAGCTCACCACCGGAGACAGAAGAGACCCAGTACTTC. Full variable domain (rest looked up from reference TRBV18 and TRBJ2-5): NAGVMQNPRHLVRRRGQEARLRCSPMKGHSHVYWYRQLPEEGLKFMVYLQKENIIDESGMPKERFSAEFPKEGPSILRIQQVVRGDSAAYFCASSPPETEETQYFGPGTRLLVL.

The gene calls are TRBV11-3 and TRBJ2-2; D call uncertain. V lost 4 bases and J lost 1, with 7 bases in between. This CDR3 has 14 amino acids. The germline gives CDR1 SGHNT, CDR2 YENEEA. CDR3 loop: CASSSRQNTGELFF. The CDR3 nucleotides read TGTGCCAGCAGCTCCCGACAGAACACCGGGGAGCTGTTTTTT.

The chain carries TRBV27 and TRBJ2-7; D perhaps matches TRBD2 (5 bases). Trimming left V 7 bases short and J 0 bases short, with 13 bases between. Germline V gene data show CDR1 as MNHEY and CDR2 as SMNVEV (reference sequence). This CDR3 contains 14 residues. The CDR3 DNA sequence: TGTGCCAGCACCTCCCGGGGTGGCTCCTACGAGCAGTACTTC. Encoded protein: CASTSRGGSYEQYF.

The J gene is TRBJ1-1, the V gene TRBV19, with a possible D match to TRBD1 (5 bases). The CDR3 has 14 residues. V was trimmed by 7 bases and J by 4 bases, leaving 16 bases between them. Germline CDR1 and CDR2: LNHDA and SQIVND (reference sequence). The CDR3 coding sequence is TGTGCCAGTACCCGAGGCAGGGTGAGCACTGAAGCTTTCTTT. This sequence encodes CASTRGRVSTEAFF. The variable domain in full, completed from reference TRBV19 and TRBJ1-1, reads DGGITQSPKYLFRKEGQNVTLSCEQNLNHDAMYWYRQDPGQGLRLIYYSQIVNDFQKGDIAEGYSVSREKKESFPLTVTSAQKNPTAFYLCASTRGRVSTEAFFGQGTRLTVV.

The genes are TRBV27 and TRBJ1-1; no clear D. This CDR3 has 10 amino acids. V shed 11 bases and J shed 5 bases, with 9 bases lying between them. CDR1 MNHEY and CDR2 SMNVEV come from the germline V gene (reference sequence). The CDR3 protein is CARRGTEAFF. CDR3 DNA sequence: TGTGCCCGGCGAGGGACTGAAGCTTTCTTT.

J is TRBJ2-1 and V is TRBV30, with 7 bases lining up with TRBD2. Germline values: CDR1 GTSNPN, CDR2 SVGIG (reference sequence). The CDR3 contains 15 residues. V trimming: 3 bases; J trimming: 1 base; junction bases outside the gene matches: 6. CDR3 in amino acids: CAWSWASGSYNEQFF. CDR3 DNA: TGTGCCTGGAGCTGGGCTAGCGGATCCTACAATGAGCAGTTCTTC.

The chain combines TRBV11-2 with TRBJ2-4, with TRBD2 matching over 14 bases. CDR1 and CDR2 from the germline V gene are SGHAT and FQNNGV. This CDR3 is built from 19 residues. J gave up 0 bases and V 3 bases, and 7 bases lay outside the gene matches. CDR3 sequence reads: CASSFSTSGGVLAKNIQYF. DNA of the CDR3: TGTGCCAGCAGCTTCTCGACTAGCGGGGGGGTCTTAGCCAAAAACATTCAGTACTTC.

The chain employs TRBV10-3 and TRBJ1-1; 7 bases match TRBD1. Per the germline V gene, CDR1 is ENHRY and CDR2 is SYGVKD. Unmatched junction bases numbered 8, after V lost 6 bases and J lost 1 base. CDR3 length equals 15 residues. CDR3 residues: CAIRPLTGTNTEAFF. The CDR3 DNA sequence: TGTGCCATCAGACCTCTGACAGGGACGAACACTGAAGCTTTCTTT.

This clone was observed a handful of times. CDR3 region: CASSPGTGGDEQYF. Written as DNA, the CDR3 is TGTGCCAGCAGCCCCGGGACAGGGGGCGACGAGCAGTACTTC. The chain employs TRBV6-5 and TRBJ2-7; 12 nucleotides match TRBD1. The CDR3 runs to 14 residues. Germline assignment: CDR1 MNHEY and CDR2 SVGAGI. V was clipped by 6 bases and J by 5 bases; unmatched bases: 5.